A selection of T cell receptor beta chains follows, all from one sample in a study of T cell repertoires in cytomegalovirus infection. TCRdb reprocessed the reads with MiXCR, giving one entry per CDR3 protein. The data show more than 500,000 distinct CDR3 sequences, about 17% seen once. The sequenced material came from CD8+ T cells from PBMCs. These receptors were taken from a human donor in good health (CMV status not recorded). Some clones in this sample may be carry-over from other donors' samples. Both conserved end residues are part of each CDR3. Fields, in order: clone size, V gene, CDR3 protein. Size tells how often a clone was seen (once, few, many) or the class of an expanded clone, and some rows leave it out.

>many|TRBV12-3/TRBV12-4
CASSLILAGTPQFF
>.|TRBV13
CASSLGGTGVYEQYF
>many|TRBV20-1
CSARVGLAYNEQFF
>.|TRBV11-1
CASSLRTIGSYNEQFF
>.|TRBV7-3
CASSLSQGDYEQYF
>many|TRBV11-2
CASSFLFRRNTEAFF
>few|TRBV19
CASSMPDINNEKLFF
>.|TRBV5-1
CASSQRDREISDTGELFF
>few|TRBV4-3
CASSKKGASGTEAFF
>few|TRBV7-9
CASSPGQDREQYF
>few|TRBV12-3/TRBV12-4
CASSSPATSYNEQFF
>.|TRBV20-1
CSARADRGTPYEQYF
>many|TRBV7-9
CASSPGTGAPPGTEAFF
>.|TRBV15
CATSREGVPKSGANVLTF
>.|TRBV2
CASSEGTFLYGYTF
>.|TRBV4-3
CASSPPGAPDGEAFF
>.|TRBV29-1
CSAGTGVFYEQYF
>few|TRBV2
CARGGPTEAFF
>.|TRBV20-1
CSAAGQGDSYEQYF
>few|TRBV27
CASSLARSSNQPQHF
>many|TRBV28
CASSPLGQGAGETQYF
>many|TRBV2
CASSERKGLEAFF
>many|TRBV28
CASTTRASPYNEQFF
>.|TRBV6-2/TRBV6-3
CASSLGKGYNEQFF
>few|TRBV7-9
CASRSDVLYIQYF
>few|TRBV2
CASSEATAGYTF
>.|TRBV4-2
CASSQIVVSTSGSERGNEQFF
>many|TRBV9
CASSSTDRSNQPQHF
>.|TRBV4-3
CASSQGGAGAFF
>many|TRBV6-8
CASTSRRYTDTQYF
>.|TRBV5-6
CASSFFEKLFF
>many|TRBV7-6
CASSFGGGTDTQYF
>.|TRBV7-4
CASSLLRPGGFGQETQYF
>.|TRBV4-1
CASSQDNSGGAEQFF
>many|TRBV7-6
CASGSTGQTEAFF
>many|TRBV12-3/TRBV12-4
CASISGRAPNTGELFF
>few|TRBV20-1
CSARDRKREGRSTYNEQFF
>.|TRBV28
CASSWRYSNQSQHF
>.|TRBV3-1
CVSSLGTSSSDTQYF
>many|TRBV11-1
CASSLARGHDTEAFF
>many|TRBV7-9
CASSPGSLGHTEAFF
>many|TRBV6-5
CASSYQVDYNEQFF
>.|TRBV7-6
CASSAGQGASTGELFF
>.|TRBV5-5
CASSLGMGQGGYEQYF
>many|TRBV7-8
CASSFLGTSGYNEQFF
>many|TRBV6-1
CASTLDREDYGYTF
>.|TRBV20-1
CSARDLVENTEAFF
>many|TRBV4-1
CASSQEGGGTGGEQYF
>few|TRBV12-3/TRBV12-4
CASSSSTWNTEAFF
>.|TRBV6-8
CASSYSIGAYEQYF
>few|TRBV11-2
CASSLCGLRGRWTEAFF
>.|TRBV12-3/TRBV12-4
CASILTRGFAGELFF
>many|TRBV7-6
CASSLRGGGDTDTQYF
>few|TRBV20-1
CSATQKTASGGNEQFF